Sequencing of this T cell receptor beta chain was carried out in a study of control samples from healthy donors and cancer patients. V was shortened by 10 bases and J by 4 bases, with 16 bases between the two germline ends. CDR1 and CDR2 from the germline V gene are LNHDA and SQIVND (reference sequence). The CDR3 runs to 14 residues. The assay was immunoSEQ multiplex PCR, and TCRdb's table has in-frame clones only and misses some. The sample holds 63,000 or so clones, approximately 87% seen once. The chain employs TRBV19 and TRBJ1-4; no clear D gene. Material: blood. The sequence derives from a man aged 50 to 60 in good health. The CDR3 loop is CATRWGVHNEKLFF. CDR3 bases: TGTGCCACACGGTGGGGAGTGCATAATGAAAAACTGTTTTTT.